This T cell receptor beta chain was documented in a study of Ad26.COV2.S vaccination and SARS-CoV-2 variants (dated by TCRdb to the early 2020s). Study-level background: Sequencing of the TCRbeta repertoire served to evaluate the specificity and breadth of SARS-CoV-2-reactive T cell receptors following Ad26.COV2.S vaccination. The TCR-sequenced set comprised approximately 30 samples: around 20 Ad26.COV2.S vaccine recipients, 5 placebo recipients and 8 SARS-CoV-2 convalescent individuals.

The CDR3, cysteine through phenylalanine, is 11 amino acids long. Only the CDR3 DNA is retained, 33 bases long and in frame from the first base. Reading the germline V gene gives CDR1 SNHLY and CDR2 FYNNEI. V lost 5 bases and J lost 5 bases; the stretch between them is 6 bases long. For this clone: Its antigen specificity is not known. Base qualities were left out, and no much larger clone turns up one base away.

Here is what the overall study found, with its caveats: After vaccination, substantial breadth of spike-specific CD8+ and CD4+ T cell responses was reported. Spike-specific TCR breadth was higher in Ad26.COV2.S recipients than in placebo recipients (P = 0.0014). Non-spike TCR breadth was comparable between vaccine and placebo recipients, consistent with the vaccine containing only spike. The authors noted that the TCR breadth and depth analyses may have underestimated total T cell responses.

The immunoSEQ Assay was used to sequence TCRbeta CDR3 regions. After extraction, genomic DNA underwent amplification by bias-controlled multiplex PCR, followed by high-throughput sequencing. From the authors' description of their analysis: Collapsing and filtering of sequences were performed to quantify the absolute abundance of each unique TCRbeta CDR3 region. T cell fraction was estimated by normalization of TCRbeta template counts to usable DNA, with usable DNA being measured through amplification of reference genes present in all nucleated cells. Repertoire TCRs were annotated as SARS-CoV-2-specific when V gene, CDR3 amino acid sequence and J gene were exactly matched to a known reactive TCR set. MIRA supplied the reference SARS-CoV-2 TCR set, which was filtered for enrichment in COVID-19-positive ImmuneCODE repertoires so that public or cross-reactive TCRs were removed. Using the MIRA antigens, annotated TCRs were further analysed by specific ORF or by position within an ORF. Depth was the summed frequency of annotated unique rearrangements, while breadth was defined as annotated unique rearrangements over total unique productive rearrangements. Group comparisons of TCR breadth used two-sided Wilcoxon rank-sum tests. Sourced from immuneACCESS, this table was stored by TCRdb with only in-frame sequences that have V and J called. A share of the clones is absent; for the studies checked, an unresolved V gene accounts for under half, and the remainder has no known explanation. The D gene and trimming were derived from the DNA, and the V and J assignments and clone size from that table. The sample data list some 350,000 clones, and roughly nine tenths of these were observed just once. Clones ranked in the top ten supply under 5% of the sample.

The time point label on this specimen signifies: individuals recovered from natural SARS-CoV-2 infection. The sequence links TRBV2 to TRBJ2-5, with no D gene named confidently. This sequence was found in a human donor who had recovered from COVID-19. This specimen was peripheral blood, taken after recovery from COVID-19. Read as DNA, the sequence is TGTGCCAGCAGTCGACTGGAGACCCAGTACTTC. It codes for CASSRLETQYF.